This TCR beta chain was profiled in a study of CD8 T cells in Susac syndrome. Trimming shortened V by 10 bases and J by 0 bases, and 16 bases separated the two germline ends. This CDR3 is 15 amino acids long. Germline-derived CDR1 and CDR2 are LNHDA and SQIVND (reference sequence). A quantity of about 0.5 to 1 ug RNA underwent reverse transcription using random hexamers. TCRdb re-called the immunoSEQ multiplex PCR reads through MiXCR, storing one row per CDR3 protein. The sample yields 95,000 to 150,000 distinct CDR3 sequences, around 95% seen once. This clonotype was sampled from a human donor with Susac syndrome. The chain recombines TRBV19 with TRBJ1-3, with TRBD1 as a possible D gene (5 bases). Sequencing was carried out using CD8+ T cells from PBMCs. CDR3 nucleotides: TGTGCCACAACCTGGGACTCAAACTCTGGAAACACCATATATTTT. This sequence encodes CATTWDSNSGNTIYF.